This T cell receptor (beta chain) originates from a study of T cells after yellow fever vaccination. At least ten counts were recorded for this clonotype. The CDR3 length is 13 residues. CDR1 and CDR2 from the germline V gene are MNHEY and SVGAGI. The V end was cut by 2 bases, the J end by 7 bases, with 9 bases between. TCRdb re-called the 5' RACE reads through MiXCR, storing one row per CDR3 protein. The table shows around 330,000 distinct CDR3 sequences, with approximately 3.9% occurring only once. Sample: PBMCs, taken on the day of the yellow fever booster vaccination. The chain combines TRBV6-5 with TRBJ2-1; D is unresolved. This clonotype was obtained from a man aged 18-30 years who received the YFV17D yellow fever vaccine. The CDR3 region is CASSYGFRNEQFF. CDR3 DNA: TGTGCCAGCAGTTACGGGTTCAGGAATGAGCAGTTCTTC.